The 28 T cell receptor beta chains listed next were all sequenced from one sample in a study of T cells in Graves' hyperthyroidism and ophthalmopathy (dated by TCRdb to between 2017 and 2020). Library prep was done by multiplex PCR. The sequencer was an Illumina HiSeq 2000. The TCR beta CDR3 regions were amplified from the RNA transcripts. The first round of RT-PCR for the TCR CDR3 was performed with the HTBI primer set and the Qiagen OneStep RT-PCR kit. TCRdb reran the public reads through fastp at Q25 and MiXCR, keeping productive beta chains. Each entry merges the rows of one CDR3 protein and shows their most common DNA and genes. The sample profile shows around 250,000 distinct CDR3 sequences; 13% to 15% of them were found once. About an eighth of the sample goes to the ten largest clones. Source material: blood. The source is a woman in her forties with Graves' hyperthyroidism that later progressed to Graves' ophthalmopathy.

This clonotype was seen only a few times. This chain joins TRBV7-3 and TRBJ2-2, with D uncertain. V was trimmed by 5 bases and J by 5 bases, leaving 18 bases between them. Germline loops: CDR1 SGHTA, CDR2 FQGTGA. The CDR3 loop spans 16 amino acids. CDR3 coding DNA: TGTGCCAGCAGCCCCCGAAGGGCCACGAGGACCGGGGAGCTGTTTTTT. Its protein product is CASSPRRATRTGELFF.

This clonotype came up once. This may be a read error: a much more frequent sequence differs by one nucleotide. J is TRBJ2-7 and V is TRBV15; 10 nucleotides line up with TRBD2. The CDR3 extends over 15 amino acids. The germline V gene encodes CDR1 LNHNV and CDR2 YYDKDF (reference sequence). The J segment lost 7 bases and the V segment lost 1 base, leaving 7 bases of the junction unmatched. This CDR3 is CATSRGPSGSTEQYF. The CDR3 nucleotides read TGTGCCACCAGCAGAGGGCCTAGCGGGAGCACTGAGCAGTACTTC.

This clonotype has just a few counts. J is TRBJ2-3 and V is TRBV4-1; 7 positions match TRBD1. With V trimmed by 5 bases and J by 4 bases, 12 bases remained unmatched. The germline CDR1 and CDR2 sequences are MGHRA and YSYEKL. The CDR3 is 16 residues long. The CDR3 spells CASSFGGGQGADTQYF. The DNA of the CDR3 is TGCGCCAGCAGCTTTGGGGGCGGCCAGGGGGCAGATACGCAGTATTTT.

This clonotype was observed at least ten times. The chain recombines TRBV7-9 with TRBJ1-6, with 7 bases aligning to TRBD1. V lost 5 bases and J lost 2; bases outside the gene matches: 6. CDR3 length: 16 residues. CDR1 and CDR2 from the germline V gene are SEHNR and FQNEAQ (reference sequence). The DNA for the CDR3 is TGTGCCAGCAGCCCGCAGGGGGGAACCTATAATTCACCCCTCCACTTT. The encoded protein is CASSPQGGTYNSPLHF.

The table lists this clonotype with many counts. V is TRBV6-2 or TRBV6-3 and J is TRBJ2-1; TRBD2 agrees at 7 bases. CDR1 MNHEY and CDR2 SVGEGT come from the germline V gene. J lost 7 bases, V lost 0 bases, and 15 bases had no gene match. The CDR3 runs 18 residues. CDR3 sequence: CASSYSRPSGIYANEQFF. Here the CDR3 DNA reads TGTGCCAGCAGTTACTCGAGACCCAGCGGGATTTATGCGAATGAGCAGTTCTTC.

This clonotype has more than one count but fewer than ten. The chain couples TRBV27 to TRBJ1-2; 7 positions match TRBD1. Per the germline V gene, CDR1 is MNHEY and CDR2 is SMNVEV (reference sequence). The ends lost 2 bases at V and 8 bases at J; junction bases unmatched: 11. The CDR3 has 15 amino acids. The CDR3 sequence is CASSLRGQSFGGYTF. In DNA form, the CDR3 reads TGTGCCAGCAGTTTAAGGGGACAGAGCTTCGGGGGCTACACCTTC.

This clonotype has only a few counts. A much more abundant neighbour one base away suggests this may be a read error. The chain joins TRBV6-1 to TRBJ2-7, with 10 bases that match TRBD2. CDR3 length: 15 amino acids. Trimming took 8 bases from V and 1 from J; bases not matched to a gene: 8. Germline-derived CDR1 and CDR2 are MNHNS and SASEGT. The CDR3 loop is CASYSVAGGSYEQYF. CDR3 DNA sequence: TGTGCCAGCTATTCTGTAGCGGGAGGATCCTACGAGCAGTACTTC.

This chain uses TRBV27 with TRBJ1-2, with D possibly TRBD1 on 6 matching bases. The CDR3 contains 15 residues. CDR1 and CDR2 (germline): MNHEY, SMNVEV (reference sequence). V was cut by 2 bases and J by 2 bases, with 12 bases left in between. The CDR3 region is CASSLRGAVNYGYTF. The CDR3 DNA is TGTGCCAGCAGTTTAAGGGGGGCGGTGAACTATGGCTACACCTTC.

This clonotype occurred many times. V gene TRBV5-1 combines with J gene TRBJ2-3; 10 bases line up with TRBD2. V was pared by 4 bases and J by 1 base, with 6 bases of the junction left unmatched. Germline CDR1 reads SGHRS; CDR2 reads YFSETQ. The CDR3 runs 16 residues. The CDR3 coding sequence is TGCGCCAGCAGCCGAGCGGGAGGGCCCCGCACAGATACGCAGTATTTT. It translates to CASSRAGGPRTDTQYF.

For this clonotype: This could be a read error, since a much larger clone is one nucleotide away. The CDR3 bases are TGTGCAGTTGTCAACCGGCGGGAGGTTCCCTACGAGCAGTGCTTC. Translated, it gives CAVVNRREVPYEQCF. V is TRBV28 and J is TRBJ2-7, with TRBD2 identical over 8 bases. This CDR3 comprises 15 residues. Germline-derived CDR1 and CDR2 are MDHEN and SYDVKM.

This clonotype turned up a few times. The genes are TRBV14 and TRBJ1-3; the D is unclear. V was shortened by 4 bases and J by 0 bases, with 10 bases between the two germline ends. Germline V gives CDR1 SGHDN, CDR2 FVKESK. The CDR3 length is 15 residues. In DNA, the CDR3 is TGTGCCAGCAGCCCCGAGGTCCCCTCTGGAAACACCATATATTTT. It encodes CASSPEVPSGNTIYF.

There are a few counts of this clonotype. This may be a read error, as it is one base from a much larger clone. This chain connects TRBV18 to TRBJ1-1, with unresolved D. This CDR3 has 12 amino acids. Germline values: CDR1 KGHSH, CDR2 LQKENI. CDR3 bases: TGTGCCGGCTCATCCCCTGCAGAAGTCGCTTTCTTT. It encodes CAGSSPAEVAFF.

This clonotype was seen repeatedly, ten times or more. The rearrangement links TRBV15 to TRBJ2-5, with 7 positions matching TRBD1. The trim removed 1 base at V and 2 bases at J, leaving 4 bases unmatched. From germline, CDR1 is LNHNV and CDR2 YYDKDF (reference sequence). The CDR3 runs 15 residues. CDR3 DNA: TGTGCCACCAGCAGAGCAACAGGGGCTCAAGAGACCCAGTACTTC. This sequence encodes CATSRATGAQETQYF. Drawing the rest from reference TRBV15 and TRBJ2-5, the complete variable domain is DAMVIQNPRYQVTQFGKPVTLSCSQTLNHNVMYWYQQKSSQAPKLLFHYYDKDFNNEADTPDNFQSRRPNTSFCFLDIRSPGLGDTAMYLCATSRATGAQETQYFGPGTRLLVL.

This clonotype was seen repeatedly, ten times or more. This chain joins TRBV28 and TRBJ2-1, with D uncertain. The CDR3 runs to 12 residues. V was clipped by 7 bases and J by 5 bases, with 9 bases between them. Looked up from germline, CDR1 is MDHEN and CDR2 is SYDVKM. In nucleotides, the CDR3 is TGTGCCAGCAAGGAGTGGGACAATGAGCAGTTCTTC. Its protein is CASKEWDNEQFF.

This clonotype was counted at least ten times. The chain couples TRBV10-3 to TRBJ1-2, with a weak D call TRBD1 (6 bases). V was trimmed by 8 bases and J by 6 bases, leaving 10 bases between them. The CDR3 spans 11 residues. CDR1 and CDR2 from the germline V gene are ENHRY and SYGVKD. The CDR3 nucleotides read TGTGCCATCTGGGGGGCCAATGGCTACACCTTC. Protein sequence: CAIWGANGYTF.

The V and J genes are TRBV7-3 and TRBJ2-7; no clear D gene. Germline CDR1 and CDR2: SGHTA and FQGTGA. V dropped 0 bases and J dropped 6 bases, with 9 bases sitting between them. This CDR3 has 13 residues. CDR3 nucleotides: TGTGCCAGCAGCTTAACCCTAGTCTCCGAGCAGTACTTC. It specifies CASSLTLVSEQYF.

The chain employs TRBV19 and TRBJ1-5; D is possibly TRBD1 (5 bases). V lost 5 bases to trimming and J lost 7 bases, with 12 bases between them. This CDR3 spans 13 amino acids. Germline assignment: CDR1 LNHDA and CDR2 SQIVND (reference sequence). The CDR3 loop is CASSPGPGQPQHF. The CDR3 DNA reads TGTGCCAGTAGTCCCGGCCCAGGGCAGCCCCAGCATTTT.

The V and J genes are TRBV5-1 and TRBJ2-5, with 7 bases identical to TRBD1. The germline V gene encodes CDR1 SGHRS and CDR2 YFSETQ. V lost 4 bases and J lost 1; bases outside the gene matches: 19. CDR3 size: 19 residues. The CDR3 here is CASSPNSMVTGYFQETQYF. The DNA of the CDR3 is TGCGCCAGCAGCCCCAACAGCATGGTGACAGGGTATTTCCAAGAGACCCAGTACTTC.

At least ten counts were recorded for this clonotype. V and J are TRBV9 and TRBJ2-2, with D unclear. V lost 4 bases, J lost 7 bases, and 11 bases lay in between. Per the germline V gene, CDR1 is SGDLS and CDR2 is YYNGEE. This CDR3 has 13 amino acids. For the CDR3, the DNA is TGTGCCAGCAGCTTCTTAATTGGCGGGGAGCTGTTTTTT. It specifies CASSFLIGGELFF.

The sample holds many counts of this clonotype. The chain uses TRBV15 and TRBJ1-5; the D gene is possibly TRBD1 (6 bases). V shed 1 base and J shed 9 bases, with 13 bases lying between them. The germline V gene has CDR1 LNHNV and CDR2 YYDKDF (reference sequence). The CDR3 has 14 residues. CDR3 residues: CATSRVRGRGPQHF. CDR3 in DNA: TGTGCCACCAGCAGAGTAAGGGGCAGGGGGCCCCAGCATTTT.

This clonotype was seen at least ten times. V usage is TRBV6-1 and J usage is TRBJ1-1, with unresolved D. The ends were cut back, 7 bases at V and 4 bases at J, with 13 bases in the middle. Per the germline V gene, CDR1 is MNHNS and CDR2 is SASEGT. The CDR3 is 13 amino acids. CDR3 in DNA: TGTGCCAGCACCAGAGGCGAAAGCACTGAAGCTTTCTTT. Encoded protein: CASTRGESTEAFF.

There are many counts of this clonotype. The rearrangement joins TRBV12-3 or TRBV12-4 to TRBJ2-1, with 14 bases that match TRBD2. The CDR3 runs 16 residues. The J segment lost 4 bases and the V segment lost 7 bases, leaving 6 bases of the junction unmatched. CDR3 residues: CASIYGTSGSYNEQFF. The CDR3 DNA reads TGTGCCAGCATTTATGGGACTAGCGGGAGTTACAATGAGCAGTTCTTC.

This clonotype was counted many times. V is TRBV19 and J is TRBJ2-1; 9 bases fit TRBD2. After removal of 7 bases from V and 4 bases from J, the junction contained 20 bases not matched to a gene. Germline CDR1 and CDR2: LNHDA and SQIVND (reference sequence). This CDR3 has 19 amino acids. The CDR3 region is CASTRRSARREGRYNEQFF. In nucleotides, the CDR3 is TGTGCCAGTACTCGCCGGAGTGCACGGCGGGAGGGCCGATACAATGAGCAGTTCTTC.

The chain is built from TRBV5-5 and TRBJ1-2, with unresolved D. This CDR3 is built from 14 residues. Germline CDR1 and CDR2: SGHKS and YYEKEE (reference sequence). V was cut by 1 base and J by 0 bases, with 7 bases left in between. The CDR3 DNA follows: TGTGCCAGCAGCTTGACGGCTACTAACTATGGCTACACCTTC. Protein sequence: CASSLTATNYGYTF.

Regarding this clonotype: A read error may explain this, as a much larger clone is one base away. The chain links TRBV18 to TRBJ1-2, with 8 bases aligning to TRBD1. V was pared by 4 bases and J by 2 bases, with 6 bases of the junction left unmatched. CDR3 size: 15 residues. Germline CDR1 is KGHSH and CDR2 is LQKENI. In nucleotides, the CDR3 is TGTGCCAGCTCACACCGGGACAGGCGAAACTATGGCTACACCTTC. Protein sequence: CASSHRDRRNYGYTF.

This clonotype has only a few counts. The chain links TRBV19 to TRBJ1-5; the match to TRBD1 covers 10 bases. This CDR3 has 15 amino acids. J gave up 5 bases and V 4 bases, and 5 bases lay outside the gene matches. CDR1 LNHDA and CDR2 SQIVND come from the germline V gene (reference sequence). The CDR3: CASSTPGQGHQPQHF. CDR3 coding DNA: TGTGCCAGTAGTACTCCGGGACAGGGGCATCAGCCCCAGCATTTT.

This clonotype was recorded at least ten times. This chain connects TRBV6-1 to TRBJ1-4, with D uncertain. The CDR3 is made up of 14 amino acids. V lost 6 bases and J 1 base, leaving 9 bases between the germline ends. Germline V gene sequence: CDR1 MNHNS, CDR2 SASEGT. This CDR3 reads CASSPLVTNEKLFF. CDR3 DNA: TGTGCCAGCAGCCCATTAGTAACTAATGAAAAACTGTTTTTT.

This clonotype has at least ten counts. The chain recombines TRBV3-1 with TRBJ1-6, with D perhaps matching TRBD1 (6 bases). Germline V gene data show CDR1 as LGHDT and CDR2 as YNNKEL (reference sequence). CDR3 length equals 13 residues. With 4 bases removed from V and 9 bases from J, the gap between germline ends came to 10 bases. This chain's CDR3 is CASSLETGSPLHF. Here the CDR3 DNA reads TGTGCCAGCAGCCTTGAGACAGGTTCACCCCTCCACTTT.